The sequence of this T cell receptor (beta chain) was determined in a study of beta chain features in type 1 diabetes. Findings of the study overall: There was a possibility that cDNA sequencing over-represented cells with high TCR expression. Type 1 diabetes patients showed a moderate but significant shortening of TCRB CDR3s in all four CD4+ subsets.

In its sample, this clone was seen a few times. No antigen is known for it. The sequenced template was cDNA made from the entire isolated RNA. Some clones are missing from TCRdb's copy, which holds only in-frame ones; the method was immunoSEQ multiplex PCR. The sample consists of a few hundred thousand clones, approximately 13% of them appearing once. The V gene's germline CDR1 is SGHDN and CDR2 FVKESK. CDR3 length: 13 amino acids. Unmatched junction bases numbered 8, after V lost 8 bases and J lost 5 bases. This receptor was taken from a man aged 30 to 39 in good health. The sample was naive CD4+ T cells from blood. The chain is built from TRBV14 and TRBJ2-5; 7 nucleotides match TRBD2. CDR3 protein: CASSRSGVETQYF. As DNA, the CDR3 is TGTGCCAGCTCTCGGAGCGGGGTGGAGACCCAGTACTTC.